The source of this T cell receptor beta chain is a study of OX40 agonist ivuxolimab in advanced cancers. Across the whole study: The patients got ivuxolimab, which is an agonistic anti-OX40 (CD134) antibody.

Comment on this clone: Antigen unknown.

Study findings and constraints: Also present in some nonresponders was a low level of normalized T-cell clonal expansion. Partial responders dosed at 0.1-3.0 mg/kg displayed clonal expansion ranking among the lowest.

Germline V gene data show CDR1 as LGHNA and CDR2 as YSLEER. This CDR3 has 15 amino acids. The V segment lost 1 base and the J segment 9 bases; nucleotides outside the gene matches: 10. TCRdb keeps only in-frame clones here, not all; method: immunoSEQ multiplex PCR. The sample includes 68,000 or so clones, 86% seen only once; the top ten take approximately 8%. The sample was CD4+ or CD8+ T cells sorted from blood, taken in a trial of the OX40 agonist ivuxolimab. The chain couples TRBV4-3 to TRBJ1-1; 8 nucleotides line up with TRBD1. The receptor was isolated from an adult with an advanced solid tumor such as melanoma, head and neck, liver or kidney cancer. Written as DNA, the CDR3 is TGCGCCAGCAGCCAAGGCTTGGAACAGGGGGGTAAAGCTTTCTTT. Translating it yields CASSQGLEQGGKAFF.